A selection of T cell receptor beta chains follows, all from one sample in a study of T cell responses to AZD1222 COVID-19 vaccine. Profiling relied on immunoSEQ multiplex PCR, and the TCRdb table lists in-frame clones only, not all of them. The top ten hold about 12% of the sample, which has roughly 67,000 clones, around 83% seen once. The sample here was peripheral blood, taken on day 0 of AZD1222 vaccination. The receptors originated from an adult in good health. Both conserved end residues are part of each CDR3. A D gene is named only where the DNA matches it firmly. Part of the rows lack a size; the others show once, few, many or a class for expanded clones.

D gene | clone size | V gene | CDR3 protein
NA | NA | TRBV28 | CASSRGTDFNQPQHF
NA | NA | TRBV10-3 | CAISDPGRLNTEAFF
TRBD1 | NA | TRBV4-1 | CASSQGGRQGSTDTQYF
TRBD1 | once | TRBV28 | CASSPTGTGGNNQPQHF
NA | few | TRBV7-2 | CASSSGTERLYYGYTF
NA | NA | TRBV5-1 | CASSWQYGVNTEAFF
TRBD1 | NA | TRBV7-9 | CASSPGGQKRYDYGYTF
NA | NA | TRBV27 | CASSYGGSNGYTF
NA | NA | TRBV7-9 | CASSLGGAGNTIYF
NA | NA | TRBV2 | CASRLDRYIETQYF
NA | once | TRBV5-1 | CASSLHQGGYGYTF
NA | NA | TRBV5-1 | CASSPSGGSNQPQHF
NA | NA | TRBV19 | CASSGQGQETQYF
TRBD1 | NA | TRBV5-4 | CASSPSVQDRAVETQYF
TRBD2 | NA | TRBV7-9 | CASSSRTSGVVELFF
NA | NA | TRBV5-6 | CASSYRGTGARTYEQYF
NA | NA | TRBV12-5 | CASGSSLTDTQYF
TRBD1 | few | TRBV2 | CASRGGQRNYGYTF
NA | NA | TRBV5-1 | CASSSTGDHGNTIYF
TRBD1 | NA | TRBV19 | CATSRDRGTDTQYF
NA | once | TRBV5-1 | CASSLDWVSYEQYF
NA | NA | TRBV12-3/TRBV12-4 | CASEGGADYGYTF
NA | NA | TRBV6-5 | CASSSSYLAKNIQYF
TRBD1 | NA | TRBV10-3 | CAISEPRTGGYF
NA | NA | TRBV28 | CASYGGRGNYEQYF